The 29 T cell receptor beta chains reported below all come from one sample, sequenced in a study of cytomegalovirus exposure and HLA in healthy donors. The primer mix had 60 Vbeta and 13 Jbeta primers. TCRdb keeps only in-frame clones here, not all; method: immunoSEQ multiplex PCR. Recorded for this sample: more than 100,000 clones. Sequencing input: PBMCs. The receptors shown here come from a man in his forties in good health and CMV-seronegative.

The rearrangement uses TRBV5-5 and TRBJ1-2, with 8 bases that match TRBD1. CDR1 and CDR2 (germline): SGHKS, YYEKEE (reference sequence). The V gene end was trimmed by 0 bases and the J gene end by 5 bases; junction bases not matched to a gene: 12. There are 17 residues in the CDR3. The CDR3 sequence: CASSLVGGTGGVYGYTF. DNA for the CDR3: TGTGCCAGCAGCTTGGTAGGGGGGACAGGAGGGGTTTATGGCTACACCTTC.

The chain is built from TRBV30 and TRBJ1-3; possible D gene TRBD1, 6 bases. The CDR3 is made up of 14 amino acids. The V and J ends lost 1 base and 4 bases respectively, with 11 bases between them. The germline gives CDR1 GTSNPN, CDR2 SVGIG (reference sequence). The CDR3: CAWSARGGGNTIYF. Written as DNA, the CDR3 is TGTGCCTGGAGTGCGAGGGGGGGAGGAAACACCATATATTTT.

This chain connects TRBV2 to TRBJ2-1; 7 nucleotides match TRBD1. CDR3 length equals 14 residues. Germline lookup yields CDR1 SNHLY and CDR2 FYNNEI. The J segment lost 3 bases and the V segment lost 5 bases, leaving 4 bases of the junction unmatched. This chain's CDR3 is CASSIGTDYNEQFF. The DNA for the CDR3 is TGTGCCAGCAGTATAGGGACAGACTACAATGAGCAGTTCTTC.

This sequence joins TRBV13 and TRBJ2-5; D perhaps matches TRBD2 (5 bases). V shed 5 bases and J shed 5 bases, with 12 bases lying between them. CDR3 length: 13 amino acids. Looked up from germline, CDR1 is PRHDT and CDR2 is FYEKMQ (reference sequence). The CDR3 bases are TGTGCCAGCAGCCGGGGAACGCGGGAGACCCAGTACTTC. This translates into CASSRGTRETQYF.

The CDR3 spells CASSRTSGSEETQYF. In DNA form, the CDR3 reads TGTGCCAGCAGCCGGACTAGCGGGAGTGAAGAGACCCAGTACTTC. This sequence joins TRBV5-4 and TRBJ2-5; 13 nucleotides line up with TRBD2. The CDR3 runs 15 residues. CDR1 SGHNT and CDR2 YYREEE come from the germline V gene (reference sequence). J gave up 3 bases and V 4 bases, and 3 bases lay outside the gene matches.

Written as DNA, the CDR3 is TGCGCCAGCAGCTGGGCAGGCTACCAAGAGACCCAGTACTTC. This sequence encodes CASSWAGYQETQYF. This chain uses TRBV5-1 with TRBJ2-5; the D is unclear. The germline gives CDR1 SGHRS, CDR2 YFSETQ. With 3 bases removed from V and 0 bases from J, the gap between germline ends came to 9 bases. This CDR3 is 14 amino acids long.

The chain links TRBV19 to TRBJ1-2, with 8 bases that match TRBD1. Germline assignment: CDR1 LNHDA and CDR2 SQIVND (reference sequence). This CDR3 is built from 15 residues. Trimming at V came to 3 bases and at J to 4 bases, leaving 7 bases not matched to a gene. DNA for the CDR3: TGTGCCAGTAGTATCGACAGGGGAGGAGGCTATGGCTACACCTTC. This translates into CASSIDRGGGYGYTF.

CDR3 nucleotide sequence: TGCGCCAGCAGCATTACGGCGGCCGGGGAGCTGTTTTTT. Translating it yields CASSITAAGELFF. The chain combines TRBV5-1 with TRBJ2-2, with D uncertain. CDR3 length: 13 amino acids. V was shortened by 4 bases and J by 6 bases, with 10 bases between the two germline ends. The germline V gene encodes CDR1 SGHRS and CDR2 YFSETQ.

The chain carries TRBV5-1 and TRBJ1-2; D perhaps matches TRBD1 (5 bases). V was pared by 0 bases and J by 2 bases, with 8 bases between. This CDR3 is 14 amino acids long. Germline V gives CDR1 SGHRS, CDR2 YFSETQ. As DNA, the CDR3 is TGCGCCAGCAGCTTGGGACAGCCAAACTATGGCTACACCTTC. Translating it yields CASSLGQPNYGYTF.

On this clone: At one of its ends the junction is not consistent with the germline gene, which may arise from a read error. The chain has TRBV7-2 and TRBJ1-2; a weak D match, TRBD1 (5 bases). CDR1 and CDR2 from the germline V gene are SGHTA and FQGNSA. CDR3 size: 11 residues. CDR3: CASRLNRDLLF. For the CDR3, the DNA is TGTGCCAGCAGACTCAACCGGGACTTACTCTTC. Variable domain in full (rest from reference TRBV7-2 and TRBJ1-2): GAGVSQSPSNKVTEKGKDVELRCDPISGHTALYWYRQSLGQGLEFLIYFQGNSAPDKSGLPSDRFSAERTGGSVSTLTIQRTQQEDSAVYLCASRLNRDLLFGSGTRLTVV.

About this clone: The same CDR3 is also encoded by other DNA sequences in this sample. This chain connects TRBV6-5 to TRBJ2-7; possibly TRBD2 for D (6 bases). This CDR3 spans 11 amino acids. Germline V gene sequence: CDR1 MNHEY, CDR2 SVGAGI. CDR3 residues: CGRVGPYEQYF. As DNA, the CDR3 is TGTGGGAGGGTAGGGCCCTACGAGCAGTACTTC.

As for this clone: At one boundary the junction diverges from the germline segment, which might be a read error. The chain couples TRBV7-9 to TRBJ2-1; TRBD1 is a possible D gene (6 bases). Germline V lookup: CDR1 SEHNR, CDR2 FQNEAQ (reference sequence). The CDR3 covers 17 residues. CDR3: CASNLVGGSLSYNEQFF. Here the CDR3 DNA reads TGTGCCAGCAACTTAGTAGGGGGAAGCCTCTCCTACAATGAGCAGTTCTTC.

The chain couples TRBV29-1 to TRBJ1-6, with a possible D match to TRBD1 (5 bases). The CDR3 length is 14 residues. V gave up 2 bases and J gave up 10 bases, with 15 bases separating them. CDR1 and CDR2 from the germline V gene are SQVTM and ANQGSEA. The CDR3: CSVESGRGGSPLHF. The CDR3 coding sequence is TGCAGCGTTGAATCTGGAAGGGGAGGCTCACCCCTCCACTTT. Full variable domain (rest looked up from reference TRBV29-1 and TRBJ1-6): SAVISQKPSRDICQRGTSLTIQCQVDSQVTMMFWYRQQPGQSLTLIATANQGSEATYESGFVIDKFPISRPNLTFSTLTVSNMSPEDSSIYLCSVESGRGGSPLHFGNGTRLTVT.

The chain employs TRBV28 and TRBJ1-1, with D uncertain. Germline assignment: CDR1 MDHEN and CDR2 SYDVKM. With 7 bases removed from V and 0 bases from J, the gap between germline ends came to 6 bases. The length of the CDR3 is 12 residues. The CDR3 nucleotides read TGTGCCAGCACGGTAATGAACACTGAAGCTTTCTTT. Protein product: CASTVMNTEAFF.

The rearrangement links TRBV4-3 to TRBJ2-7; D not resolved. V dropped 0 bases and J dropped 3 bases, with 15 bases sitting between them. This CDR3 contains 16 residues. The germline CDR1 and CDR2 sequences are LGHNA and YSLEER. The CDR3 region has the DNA TGCGCCAGCAGCCAAGAGATGAATTTCGCGGACTACGAGCAGTACTTC. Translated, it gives CASSQEMNFADYEQYF.

CDR3 region: CASSPRTGEETQYF. CDR3 bases: TGTGCCAGCAGTCCTAGGACAGGGGAGGAGACCCAGTACTTC. The rearrangement joins TRBV28 to TRBJ2-5, with TRBD1 identical over 9 bases. The CDR3 consists of 14 residues. V shed 5 bases, J shed 5 bases, and the junction held 6 bases outside the gene matches. In germline, CDR1 is MDHEN, CDR2 SYDVKM.

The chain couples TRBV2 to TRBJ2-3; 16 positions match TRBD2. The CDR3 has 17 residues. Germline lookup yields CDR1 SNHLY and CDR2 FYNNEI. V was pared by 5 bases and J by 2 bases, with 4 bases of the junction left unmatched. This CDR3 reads CASSSGLAGGPTDTQYF. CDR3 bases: TGTGCCAGCAGTTCGGGACTAGCGGGAGGGCCCACAGATACGCAGTATTTT.

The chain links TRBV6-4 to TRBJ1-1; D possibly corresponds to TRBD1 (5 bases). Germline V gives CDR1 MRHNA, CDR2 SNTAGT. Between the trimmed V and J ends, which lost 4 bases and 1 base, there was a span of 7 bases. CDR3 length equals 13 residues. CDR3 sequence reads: CASSGGQNTEAFF. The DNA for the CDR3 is TGTGCCAGCAGTGGAGGACAGAACACTGAAGCTTTCTTT.

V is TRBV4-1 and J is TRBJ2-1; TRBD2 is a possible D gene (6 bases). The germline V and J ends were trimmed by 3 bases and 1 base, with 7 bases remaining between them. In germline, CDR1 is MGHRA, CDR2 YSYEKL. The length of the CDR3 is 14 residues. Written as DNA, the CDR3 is TGCGCCAGCAGCCAGGGGGGTTCCTACAATGAGCAGTTCTTC. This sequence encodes CASSQGGSYNEQFF.

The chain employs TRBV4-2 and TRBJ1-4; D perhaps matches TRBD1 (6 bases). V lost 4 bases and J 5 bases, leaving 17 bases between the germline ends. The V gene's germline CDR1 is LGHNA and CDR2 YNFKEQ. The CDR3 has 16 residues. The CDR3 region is CASSLARGAGNEKLFF. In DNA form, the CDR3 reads TGTGCCAGCAGCCTCGCCCGGGGGGCTGGGAATGAAAAACTGTTTTTT.

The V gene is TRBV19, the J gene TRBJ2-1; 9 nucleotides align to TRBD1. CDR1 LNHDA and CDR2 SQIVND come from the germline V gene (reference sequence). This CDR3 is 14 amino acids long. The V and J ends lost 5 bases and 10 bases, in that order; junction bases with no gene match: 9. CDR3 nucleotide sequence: TGTGCCAGTAGTCCTCGGACAGGGGTGAAAGAGCAGTTCTTC. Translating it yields CASSPRTGVKEQFF. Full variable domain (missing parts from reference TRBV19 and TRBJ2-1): DGGITQSPKYLFRKEGQNVTLSCEQNLNHDAMYWYRQDPGQGLRLIYYSQIVNDFQKGDIAEGYSVSREKKESFPLTVTSAQKNPTAFYLCASSPRTGVKEQFFGPGTRLTVL.

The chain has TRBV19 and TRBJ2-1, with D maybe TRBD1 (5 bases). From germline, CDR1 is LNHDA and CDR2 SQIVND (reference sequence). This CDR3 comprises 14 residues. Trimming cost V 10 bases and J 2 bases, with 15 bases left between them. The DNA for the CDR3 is TGTGCCACCGTTAGGGGTCCTGCCTACAATGAGCAGTTCTTC. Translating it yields CATVRGPAYNEQFF.

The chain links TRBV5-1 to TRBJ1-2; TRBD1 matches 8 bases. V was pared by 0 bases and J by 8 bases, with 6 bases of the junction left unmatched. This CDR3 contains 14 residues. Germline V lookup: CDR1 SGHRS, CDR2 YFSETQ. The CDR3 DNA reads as TGCGCCAGCAGCTTGGAAGGGACAGGCGGGGGCTACACCTTC. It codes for CASSLEGTGGGYTF.

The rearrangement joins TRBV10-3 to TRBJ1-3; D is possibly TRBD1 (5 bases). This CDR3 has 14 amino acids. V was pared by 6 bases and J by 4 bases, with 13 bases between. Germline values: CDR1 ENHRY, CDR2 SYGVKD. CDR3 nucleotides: TGTGCCATCAGCGAAGACAGCATCGGAAACACCATATATTTT. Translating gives CAISEDSIGNTIYF.

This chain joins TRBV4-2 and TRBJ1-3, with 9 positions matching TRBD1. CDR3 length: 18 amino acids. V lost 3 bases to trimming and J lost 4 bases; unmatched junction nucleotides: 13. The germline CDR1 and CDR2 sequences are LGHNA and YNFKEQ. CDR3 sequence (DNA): TGTGCCAGCAGCCAGAACCTCCCGGGGACAGGGTCCGGAAACACCATATATTTT. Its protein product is CASSQNLPGTGSGNTIYF.

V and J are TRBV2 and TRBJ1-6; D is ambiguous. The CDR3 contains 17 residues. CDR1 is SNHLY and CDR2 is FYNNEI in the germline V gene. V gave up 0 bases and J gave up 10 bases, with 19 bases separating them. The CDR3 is CASSEARWEGAASPLHF. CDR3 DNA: TGTGCCAGCAGTGAAGCTCGATGGGAGGGTGCGGCATCACCCCTCCACTTT.

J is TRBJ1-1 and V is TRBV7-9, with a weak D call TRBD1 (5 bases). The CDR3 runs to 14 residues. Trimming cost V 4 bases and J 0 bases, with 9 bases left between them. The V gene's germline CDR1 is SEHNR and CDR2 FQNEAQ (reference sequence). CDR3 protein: CASSSGIMNTEAFF. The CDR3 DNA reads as TGTGCCAGCAGCTCAGGGATTATGAACACTGAAGCTTTCTTT.

CDR3 nucleotides: TGTGCCAGCAGCCCCCAGGGAGGCTATGGCTACACCTTC. It yields the protein CASSPQGGYGYTF. The chain combines TRBV7-6 with TRBJ1-2; D is possibly TRBD1 (5 bases). This CDR3 is built from 13 residues. Germline V gene lookup returns CDR1 SGHVS and CDR2 FNYEAQ. V was pared by 5 bases and J by 4 bases, with 11 bases between.

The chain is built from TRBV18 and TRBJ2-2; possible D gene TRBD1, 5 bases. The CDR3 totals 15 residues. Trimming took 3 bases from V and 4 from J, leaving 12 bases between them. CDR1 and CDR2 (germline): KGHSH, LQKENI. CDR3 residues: CASSPQRQPTGELFF. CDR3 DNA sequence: TGTGCCAGCTCACCCCAAAGACAGCCCACCGGGGAGCTGTTTTTT.